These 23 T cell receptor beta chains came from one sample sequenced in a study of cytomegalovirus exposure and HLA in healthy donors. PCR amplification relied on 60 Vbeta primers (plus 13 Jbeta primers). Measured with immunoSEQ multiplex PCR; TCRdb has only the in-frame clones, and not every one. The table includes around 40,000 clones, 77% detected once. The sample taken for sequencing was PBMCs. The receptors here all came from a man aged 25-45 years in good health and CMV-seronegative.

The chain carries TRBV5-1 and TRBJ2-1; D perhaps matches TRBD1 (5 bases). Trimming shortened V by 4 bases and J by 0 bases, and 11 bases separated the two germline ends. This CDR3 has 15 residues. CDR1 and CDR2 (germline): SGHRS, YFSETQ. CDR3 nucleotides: TGCGCCAGCAGCCAACAGGATTCCTCCTACAATGAGCAGTTCTTC. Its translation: CASSQQDSSYNEQFF.

The CDR3 is CASSFGTLLLNEQFF. The CDR3 DNA is TGTGCCAGCAGTTTCGGGACTTTACTACTCAATGAGCAGTTCTTC. V gene TRBV27 combines with J gene TRBJ2-1; the D gene is possibly TRBD2 (6 bases). Germline values: CDR1 MNHEY, CDR2 SMNVEV (reference sequence). This CDR3 is built from 15 residues. Trimming removed 3 bases at V and 6 bases at J, with 15 bases between.

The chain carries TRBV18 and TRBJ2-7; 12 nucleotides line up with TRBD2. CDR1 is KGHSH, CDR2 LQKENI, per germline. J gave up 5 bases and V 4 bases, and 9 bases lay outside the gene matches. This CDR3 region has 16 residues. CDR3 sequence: CASSLAMTSGSNEQYF. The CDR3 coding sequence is TGTGCCAGCTCACTCGCTATGACTAGCGGGAGCAACGAGCAGTACTTC.

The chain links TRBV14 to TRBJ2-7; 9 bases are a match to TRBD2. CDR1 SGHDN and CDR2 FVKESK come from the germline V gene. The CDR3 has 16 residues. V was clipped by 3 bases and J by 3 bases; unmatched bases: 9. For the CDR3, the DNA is TGTGCCAGCAGCCACCTCCCGGGGACTAGCTACTACGAGCAGTACTTC. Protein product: CASSHLPGTSYYEQYF.

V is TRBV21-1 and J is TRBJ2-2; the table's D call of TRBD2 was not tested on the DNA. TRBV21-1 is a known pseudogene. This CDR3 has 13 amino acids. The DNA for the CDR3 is TGTGCCAGCAGCATTGGACTCACCGGGGAGCTGTTTTTT. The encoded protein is CASSIGLTGELFF.

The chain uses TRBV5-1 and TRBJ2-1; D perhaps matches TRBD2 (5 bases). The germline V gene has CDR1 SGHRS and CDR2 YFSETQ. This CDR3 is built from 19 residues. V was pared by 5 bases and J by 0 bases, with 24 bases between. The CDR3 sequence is CASRFFGSASRSSYNEQFF. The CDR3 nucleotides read TGCGCCAGCAGGTTTTTCGGTTCCGCTAGCAGGAGCTCCTACAATGAGCAGTTCTTC. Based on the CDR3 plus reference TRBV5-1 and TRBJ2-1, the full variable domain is KAGVTQTPRYLIKTRGQQVTLSCSPISGHRSVSWYQQTPGQGLQFLFEYFSETQRNKGNFPGRFSGRQFSNSRSEMNVSTLELGDSALYLCASRFFGSASRSSYNEQFFGPGTRLTVL.

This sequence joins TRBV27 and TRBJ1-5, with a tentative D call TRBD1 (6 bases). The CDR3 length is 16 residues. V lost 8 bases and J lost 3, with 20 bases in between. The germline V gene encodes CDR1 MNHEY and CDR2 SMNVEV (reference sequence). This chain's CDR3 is CASGSGTLLSNQPQHF. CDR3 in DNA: TGTGCCAGCGGATCCGGGACACTTCTTTCCAATCAGCCCCAGCATTTT.

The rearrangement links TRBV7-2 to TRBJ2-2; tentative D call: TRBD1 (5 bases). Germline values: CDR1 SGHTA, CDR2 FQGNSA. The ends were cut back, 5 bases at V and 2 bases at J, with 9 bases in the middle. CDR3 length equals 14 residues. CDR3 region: CASSPTANTGELFF. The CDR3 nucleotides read TGTGCCAGCAGCCCGACAGCAAACACCGGGGAGCTGTTTTTT.

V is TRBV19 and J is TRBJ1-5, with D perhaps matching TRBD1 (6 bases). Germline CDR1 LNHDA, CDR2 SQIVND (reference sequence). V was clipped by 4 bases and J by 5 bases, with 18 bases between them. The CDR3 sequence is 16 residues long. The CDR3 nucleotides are TGTGCCAGTAGTACCCCTCCGGGACACCCAGATCAGCCCCAGCATTTT. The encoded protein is CASSTPPGHPDQPQHF.

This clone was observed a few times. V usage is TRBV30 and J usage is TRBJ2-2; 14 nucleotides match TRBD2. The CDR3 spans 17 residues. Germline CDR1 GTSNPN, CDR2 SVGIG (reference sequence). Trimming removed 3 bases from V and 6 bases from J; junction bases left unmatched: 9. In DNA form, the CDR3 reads TGTGCCTGGAGGAGACTAGCGGGAGGGCCTTCGGCCGGGGAGCTGTTTTTT. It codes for CAWRRLAGGPSAGELFF.

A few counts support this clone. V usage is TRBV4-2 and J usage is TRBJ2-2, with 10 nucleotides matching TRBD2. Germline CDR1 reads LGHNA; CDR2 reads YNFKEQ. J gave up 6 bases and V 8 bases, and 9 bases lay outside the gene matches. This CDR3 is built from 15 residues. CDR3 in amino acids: CASGSSSGSPGELFF. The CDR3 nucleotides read TGTGCCAGCGGCTCTTCTAGCGGGAGCCCCGGGGAGCTGTTTTTT.

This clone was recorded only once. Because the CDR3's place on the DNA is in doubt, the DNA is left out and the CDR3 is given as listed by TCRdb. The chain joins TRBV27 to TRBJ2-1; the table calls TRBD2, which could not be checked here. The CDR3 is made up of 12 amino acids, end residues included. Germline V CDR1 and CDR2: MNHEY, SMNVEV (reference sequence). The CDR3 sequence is CASSFAGGSGFF.

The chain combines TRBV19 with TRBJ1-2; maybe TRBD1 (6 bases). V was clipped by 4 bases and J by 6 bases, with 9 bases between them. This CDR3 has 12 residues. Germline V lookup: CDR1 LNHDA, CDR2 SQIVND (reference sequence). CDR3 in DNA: TGTGCCAGTAGTAGACAGGAGAATGGCTACACCTTC. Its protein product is CASSRQENGYTF.

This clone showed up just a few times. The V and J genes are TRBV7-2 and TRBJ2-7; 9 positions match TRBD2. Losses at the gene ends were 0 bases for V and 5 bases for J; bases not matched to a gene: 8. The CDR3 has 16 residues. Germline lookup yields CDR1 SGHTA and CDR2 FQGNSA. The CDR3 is CASSLARAGGLHEQYF. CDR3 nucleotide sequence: TGTGCCAGCAGCTTAGCGCGAGCGGGGGGACTCCACGAGCAGTACTTC. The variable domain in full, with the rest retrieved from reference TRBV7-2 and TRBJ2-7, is GAGVSQSPSNKVTEKGKDVELRCDPISGHTALYWYRQSLGQGLEFLIYFQGNSAPDKSGLPSDRFSAERTGGSVSTLTIQRTQQEDSAVYLCASSLARAGGLHEQYFGPGTRLTVT.

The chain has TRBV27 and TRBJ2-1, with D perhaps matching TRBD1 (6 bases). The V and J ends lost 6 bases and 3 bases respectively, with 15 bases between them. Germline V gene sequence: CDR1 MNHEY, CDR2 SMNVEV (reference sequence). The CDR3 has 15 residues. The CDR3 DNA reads TGTGCCAGCAGGGCAGCAGGGGCCAACTACAATGAGCAGTTCTTC. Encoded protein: CASRAAGANYNEQFF.

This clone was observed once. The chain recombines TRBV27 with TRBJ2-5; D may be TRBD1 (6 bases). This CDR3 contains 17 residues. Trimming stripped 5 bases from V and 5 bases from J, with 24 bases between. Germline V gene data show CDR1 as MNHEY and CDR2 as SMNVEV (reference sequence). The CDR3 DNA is TGTGCCAGCAGTCTCGAGGGAACCGCAACAGGGTGGGAGACCCAGTACTTC. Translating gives CASSLEGTATGWETQYF.

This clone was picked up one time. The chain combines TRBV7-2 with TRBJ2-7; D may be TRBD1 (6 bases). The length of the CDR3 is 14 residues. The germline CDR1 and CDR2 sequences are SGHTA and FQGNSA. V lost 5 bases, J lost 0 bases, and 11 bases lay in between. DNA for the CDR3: TGTGCCAGCAGCAATAACAGGGTCTCCTACGAGCAGTACTTC. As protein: CASSNNRVSYEQYF.

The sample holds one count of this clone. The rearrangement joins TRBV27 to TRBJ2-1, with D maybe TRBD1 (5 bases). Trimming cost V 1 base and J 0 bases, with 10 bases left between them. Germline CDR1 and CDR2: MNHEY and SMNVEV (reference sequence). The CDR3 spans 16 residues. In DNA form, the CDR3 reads TGTGCCAGCAGTTTATGGGGCAGCAGCTCCTACAATGAGCAGTTCTTC. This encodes CASSLWGSSSYNEQFF.

The CDR3, as DNA: TGTGCCAGCAGCTTAAGGTCGGGGGGCCATACTGGAAACACCATATATTTT. This sequence encodes CASSLRSGGHTGNTIYF. This sequence joins TRBV11-2 and TRBJ1-3; D might be TRBD1 (6 bases). V was cut by 2 bases and J by 2 bases, with 16 bases left in between. CDR1 is SGHAT, CDR2 FQNNGV, per germline. There are 17 residues in the CDR3.

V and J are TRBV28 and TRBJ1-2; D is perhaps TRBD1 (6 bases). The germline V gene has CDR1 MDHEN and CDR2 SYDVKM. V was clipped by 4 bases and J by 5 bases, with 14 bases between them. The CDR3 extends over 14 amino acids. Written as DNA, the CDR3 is TGTGCCAGCAGTTCGGACAGCGCAGTATATGGCTACACCTTC. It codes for CASSSDSAVYGYTF.

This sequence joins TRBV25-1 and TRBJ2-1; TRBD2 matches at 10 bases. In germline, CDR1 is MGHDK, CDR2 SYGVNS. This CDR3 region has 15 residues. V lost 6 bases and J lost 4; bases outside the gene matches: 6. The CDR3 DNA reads TGTGCCAGCAGACCCGGGACTAGCGATTACAATGAGCAGTTCTTC. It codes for CASRPGTSDYNEQFF.

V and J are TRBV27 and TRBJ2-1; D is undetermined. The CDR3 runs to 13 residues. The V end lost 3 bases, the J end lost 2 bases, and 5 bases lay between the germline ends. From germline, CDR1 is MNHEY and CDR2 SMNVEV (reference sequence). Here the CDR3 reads CASSFRTYNEQFF. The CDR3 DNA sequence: TGTGCCAGCAGTTTCAGGACCTACAATGAGCAGTTCTTC.

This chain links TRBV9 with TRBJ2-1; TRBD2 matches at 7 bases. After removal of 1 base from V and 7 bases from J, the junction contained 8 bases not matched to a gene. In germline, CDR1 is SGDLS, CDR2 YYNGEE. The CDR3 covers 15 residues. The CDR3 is CASSVREGSRNEQFF. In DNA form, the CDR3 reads TGTGCCAGCAGCGTAAGGGAGGGAAGTCGGAATGAGCAGTTCTTC.